A selection of T cell receptor beta chains follows, all from one sample in a study of control samples from healthy donors and cancer patients. Sequenced by immunoSEQ multiplex PCR; TCRdb stores in-frame clones only, minus some. The data contain 150,000 or so clones, nearly 95% of them singletons. The specimen sequenced was blood. Every receptor here comes from a man aged 50-60 years in good health. CDR3s include the opening cysteine and the closing phenylalanine or tryptophan. Each record gives: V gene, clone size, J gene, D gene, CDR3 protein, CDR3 DNA. A D gene is named only where the DNA matches it firmly. Some rows mark clone size as missing; the rest say once, few, many or name a class of expanded clone.

v_call: TRBV5-6; clone_size: .; j_call: TRBJ2-7; d_call: TRBD2; cdr3_aa: CASSPGLAGALSYEQYF; cdr3_nt: TGTGCCAGCAGCCCGGGACTAGCGGGAGCATTGTCCTACGAGCAGTACTTC
v_call: TRBV5-1; clone_size: .; j_call: TRBJ2-2; d_call: .; cdr3_aa: CASSLESSGELFF; cdr3_nt: TGCGCCAGCAGCTTGGAGTCTTCCGGGGAGCTGTTTTTT
v_call: TRBV28; clone_size: .; j_call: TRBJ2-4; d_call: TRBD2; cdr3_aa: CASSSGLGLAKNIQYF; cdr3_nt: TGTGCCAGCAGTTCGGGACTAGGATTGGCCAAAAACATTCAGTACTTC
v_call: TRBV27; clone_size: once; j_call: TRBJ1-1; d_call: .; cdr3_aa: CASSLTLNTEAFF; cdr3_nt: TGTGCCAGCAGCTTAACCCTGAACACTGAAGCTTTCTTT
v_call: TRBV9; clone_size: .; j_call: TRBJ1-2; d_call: .; cdr3_aa: CASNGNYGYTF; cdr3_nt: TGTGCCAGCAACGGGAACTATGGCTACACCTTC
v_call: TRBV4-2; clone_size: few; j_call: TRBJ2-7; d_call: .; cdr3_aa: CASSQDQGRGYEQYF; cdr3_nt: TGTGCCAGCAGCCAAGATCAGGGGAGGGGCTACGAGCAGTACTTC
v_call: TRBV10-3; clone_size: once; j_call: TRBJ1-6; d_call: TRBD1; cdr3_aa: CAIKTQGTDSPLHF; cdr3_nt: TGTGCCATCAAAACACAGGGGACGGATTCACCCCTCCACTTT
v_call: TRBV5-5; clone_size: .; j_call: TRBJ1-1; d_call: .; cdr3_aa: CASSFDARGLTEAFF; cdr3_nt: TGTGCCAGCAGCTTTGACGCGCGGGGGCTCACTGAAGCTTTCTTT
v_call: TRBV30; clone_size: .; j_call: TRBJ1-1; d_call: TRBD1; cdr3_aa: CAWGQANTEAFF; cdr3_nt: TGTGCCTGGGGACAGGCGAACACTGAAGCTTTCTTT
v_call: TRBV2; clone_size: .; j_call: TRBJ1-4; d_call: TRBD1; cdr3_aa: CASRTGTGGEKLFF; cdr3_nt: TGTGCCAGCAGAACCGGGACAGGTGGCGAAAAACTGTTTTTT
v_call: TRBV9; clone_size: .; j_call: TRBJ2-5; d_call: TRBD1; cdr3_aa: CASSVRDRETQYF; cdr3_nt: TGTGCCAGCAGCGTCAGGGACAGAGAGACCCAGTACTTC
v_call: TRBV6-5; clone_size: .; j_call: TRBJ2-1; d_call: .; cdr3_aa: CASSPLGFALYEQFF; cdr3_nt: TGTGCCAGCAGCCCGTTGGGGTTTGCTTTGTATGAGCAGTTCTTC
v_call: TRBV14; clone_size: .; j_call: TRBJ2-1; d_call: .; cdr3_aa: CASSQVGSYNEQFF; cdr3_nt: TGTGCCAGCAGCCAAGTCGGTAGTTACAATGAGCAGTTCTTC
v_call: TRBV7-9; clone_size: .; j_call: TRBJ1-2; d_call: .; cdr3_aa: CASSLALTGRENYGYTF; cdr3_nt: TGTGCCAGCAGCTTGGCTCTCACAGGGAGGGAGAACTATGGCTACACCTTC